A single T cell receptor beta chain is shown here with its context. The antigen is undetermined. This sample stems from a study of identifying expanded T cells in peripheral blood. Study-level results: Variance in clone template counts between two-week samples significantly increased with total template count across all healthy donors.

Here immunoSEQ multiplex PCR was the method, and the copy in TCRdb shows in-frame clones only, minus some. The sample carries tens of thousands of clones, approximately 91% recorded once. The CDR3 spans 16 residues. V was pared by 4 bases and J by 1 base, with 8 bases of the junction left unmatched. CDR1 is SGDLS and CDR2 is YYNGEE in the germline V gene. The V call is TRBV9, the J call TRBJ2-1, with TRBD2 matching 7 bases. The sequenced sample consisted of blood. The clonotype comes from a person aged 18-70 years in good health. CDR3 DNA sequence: TGTGCCAGCAGCCCAGGAGGTAGCGGGTCCTACAATGAGCAGTTCTTC. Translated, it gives CASSPGGSGSYNEQFF. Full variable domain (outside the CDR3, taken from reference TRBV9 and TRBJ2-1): DSGVTQTPKHLITATGQRVTLRCSPRSGDLSVYWYQQSLDQGLQFLIQYYNGEERAKGNILERFSAQQFPDLHSELNLSSLELGDSALYFCASSPGGSGSYNEQFFGPGTRLTVL.